The sequence of this T cell receptor beta chain was determined in a study of T-cell memory formation after mild COVID-19. Looking at the study overall: TCR clusters mostly belonged to single donors.

This clonotype was seen a handful of times. Its antigen is unknown. Whole-study findings and limits: Cross-reactive memory appears to have joined, as suggested by some responding clones showing up in pre-infection memory.

This CDR3 spans 13 amino acids. V dropped 6 bases and J dropped 6; count of bases not matched to a gene: 6. Germline V CDR1 and CDR2: DFQATT, SNEGSKA (reference sequence). Each CDR3 protein gets one entry after TCRdb re-called the 5' RACE reads with MiXCR. The table has a few hundred thousand distinct CDR3 sequences, around an eighth seen once. The chain couples TRBV20-1 to TRBJ2-3; 10 bases are a match to TRBD2. Specimen: PBMCs or a T cell subset sorted from them (not recorded which). The receptor comes from a man aged 18 to 29 who had mild COVID-19 (a few samples of this study predate the infection). Cell type and time point are not known. CDR3 in amino acids: CSAASGRGDTQYF. The DNA for the CDR3 is TGCAGTGCGGCTAGCGGGAGAGGGGATACGCAGTATTTT.